The 21 T cell receptor beta chains given below trace back to one sample, sequenced in a study of vaccination and CD4 T cells after COVID-19. Their recognized antigens are unknown. Treatment of the sample: approximately nine-day PBMC culture with coronavirus spike peptide pools or control peptides (ViraFEST assay). An Oncomine TCR Beta short-read assay was used to sequence the DNA from cultured CD4+ T cells. TCRdb fed the PCR reads into MiXCR, producing one record per CDR3 protein. The repertoire holds about 20,000 distinct CDR3 sequences, with 55% to 70% as singletons. This material consisted of CD4+ T cells from blood, cultured in vitro, taken after SARS-CoV-2 vaccination. The source is a human donor who had recovered from COVID-19.

J is TRBJ2-1 and V is TRBV19; the match to TRBD1 covers 9 bases. CDR1 and CDR2 from the germline V gene are LNHDA and SQIVND (reference sequence). Germline trimming cut 5 bases from V and 7 bases from J; bases unmatched to any gene: 6. The CDR3 is 14 amino acids. CDR3 DNA: TGTGCCAGTAGTTTTGGCGGACAGGGGAATGAGCAGTTCTTC. It is translated as CASSFGGQGNEQFF.

The chain couples TRBV12-3 or TRBV12-4 to TRBJ2-5; TRBD1 might be the D (5 bases). The V gene lost 8 bases and the J gene lost 2 bases, with 18 bases spanning the gap. CDR3 length: 15 residues. CDR3 bases: TGTGCCAGCGGCCTAGGGTCAGGGCGGCAAGAGACCCAGTACTTC. Translation: CASGLGSGRQETQYF.

Written as DNA, the CDR3 is TGTGCCAGCACCTGGGAGGGGATCCAAGAGACCCAGTACTTC. Translated, it gives CASTWEGIQETQYF. The chain carries TRBV6-1 and TRBJ2-5, with 7 bases aligning to TRBD2. The CDR3 sequence is 14 residues long. The trim removed 7 bases at V and 1 base at J, leaving 6 bases unmatched. Germline V gene sequence: CDR1 MNHNS, CDR2 SASEGT.

There are a few counts of this clonotype. The chain links TRBV6-5 to TRBJ1-6, with D unclear. Trimming removed 0 bases at V and 6 bases at J, with 15 bases between. This CDR3 has 17 amino acids. CDR1 and CDR2 (germline): MNHEY, SVGAGI. The CDR3 DNA is TGTGCCAGCAGTTACTCGATTAACGGCCTCCCTAATTCACCCCTCCACTTT. This encodes CASSYSINGLPNSPLHF.

V and J are TRBV7-2 and TRBJ2-7; TRBD2 matches at 7 bases. Germline V gene data show CDR1 as SGHTA and CDR2 as FQGNSA. V gave up 6 bases and J gave up 0 bases; unmatched junction bases: 17. The CDR3 consists of 18 residues. The CDR3 reads CASSISISSGTFSYEQYF. The DNA of the CDR3 is TGTGCCAGCAGTATTTCCATTTCTAGCGGAACATTCTCCTACGAGCAGTACTTC.

This clonotype was observed a few times. This rearrangement joins TRBV19 to TRBJ1-1, with D uncertain. Germline CDR1 is LNHDA and CDR2 is SQIVND (reference sequence). V dropped 0 bases and J dropped 4 bases, with 9 bases sitting between them. This CDR3 spans 14 amino acids. CDR3 coding DNA: TGTGCCAGTAGTATAGATAGTGCATCCACTGAAGCTTTCTTT. This gives the protein CASSIDSASTEAFF.

The chain has TRBV10-1 and TRBJ2-7; 11 bases fit TRBD1. CDR1 and CDR2 from the germline V gene are WNHNN and SYGVQD (reference sequence). The CDR3 is 15 amino acids. The V and J ends lost 6 bases and 4 bases, in that order; junction bases with no gene match: 8. The CDR3 DNA reads TGCGCCAGCAGCCAGGACAGGGGGCAAATTTACGAGCAGTACTTC. This translates into CASSQDRGQIYEQYF.

This clonotype came up a few times. This chain joins TRBV20-1 and TRBJ2-7, with D possibly being TRBD2 (5 bases). V lost 0 bases, J lost 0 bases, and 18 bases lay in between. This CDR3 contains 17 residues. Germline values: CDR1 DFQATT, CDR2 SNEGSKA (reference sequence). CDR3 bases: TGCAGTGCTAGAGATCGATCCGAGCGGCTCGACTCCTACGAGCAGTACTTC. Amino acids: CSARDRSERLDSYEQYF.

This chain joins TRBV2 and TRBJ1-5, with 7 bases aligning to TRBD1. The CDR3 sequence is 13 residues long. Germline CDR1 reads SNHLY; CDR2 reads FYNNEI. With V trimmed by 10 bases and J by 9 bases, 12 bases remained unmatched. In DNA, the CDR3 is TGTGCCACCAAAGGGGGCTCGGGTCGGCCCCAGCATTTT. It encodes CATKGGSGRPQHF.

This CDR3 is CATRGGRIETQYF. The CDR3 nucleotides are TGTGCCACCAGAGGAGGACGTATAGAGACCCAGTACTTC. This chain connects TRBV27 to TRBJ2-5, with D maybe TRBD2 (5 bases). The length of the CDR3 is 13 residues. Trimming took off 10 bases at V and 4 bases at J, with 16 bases between the two ends. Germline lookup yields CDR1 MNHEY and CDR2 SMNVEV (reference sequence).

The chain links TRBV10-3 to TRBJ1-2; D gene uncertain. The CDR3 contains 15 residues. V dropped 6 bases and J dropped 3 bases, with 17 bases sitting between them. The germline V gene has CDR1 ENHRY and CDR2 SYGVKD. CDR3 region: CAIRKTLNQDYGYTF. CDR3 DNA: TGTGCCATCAGGAAGACCCTAAACCAGGACTATGGCTACACCTTC.

The chain uses TRBV28 and TRBJ2-7; D may be TRBD2 (6 bases). V dropped 6 bases and J dropped 0 bases, with 18 bases sitting between them. Looked up from germline, CDR1 is MDHEN and CDR2 is SYDVKM. The CDR3 is 16 residues long. CDR3 residues: CASSAPSDGSSYEQYF. CDR3 DNA sequence: TGTGCCAGCAGCGCCCCCTCGGACGGGAGCTCCTACGAGCAGTACTTC.

This chain joins TRBV30 and TRBJ2-5; weak D call: TRBD1 (5 bases). The CDR3 is made up of 13 amino acids. Trimming cost V 2 bases and J 2 bases, with 9 bases left between them. Germline assignment: CDR1 GTSNPN and CDR2 SVGIG (reference sequence). The CDR3 protein is CAWSRTGQETQYF. The CDR3 DNA reads as TGTGCCTGGAGTCGCACAGGTCAAGAGACCCAGTACTTC. The full variable domain, completed using reference TRBV30 and TRBJ2-5, is SQTIHQWPATLVQPVGSPLSLECTVEGTSNPNLYWYRQAAGRGLQLLFYSVGIGQISSEVPQNLSASRPQDRQFILSSKKLLLSDSGFYLCAWSRTGQETQYFGPGTRLLVL.

The genes are TRBV7-2 and TRBJ1-1, with D possibly matching TRBD1 (6 bases). CDR1 SGHTA and CDR2 FQGNSA come from the germline V gene. Trimming stripped 4 bases from V and 8 bases from J, with 17 bases between. This CDR3 is 14 amino acids long. In DNA form, the CDR3 reads TGTGCCAGCAGCTCCGCGTCTGGACAGTCAGAAGCTTTCTTT. Amino acid sequence: CASSSASGQSEAFF.

This clonotype was seen only a few times. V usage is TRBV6-1 and J usage is TRBJ1-5, with 8 bases identical to TRBD1. This CDR3 has 16 residues. Germline loops: CDR1 MNHNS, CDR2 SASEGT. J gave up 7 bases and V 1 base, and 9 bases lay outside the gene matches. DNA of the CDR3: TGTGCCAGCAGTGAAGATTTAGCAGGGGGCGAGCAGCCCCAGCATTTT. Residues: CASSEDLAGGEQPQHF.

This clonotype appeared a few times. This sequence joins TRBV20-1 and TRBJ2-5, with D perhaps matching TRBD2 (5 bases). CDR1 is DFQATT and CDR2 is SNEGSKA in the germline V gene (reference sequence). The V end was cut by 3 bases, the J end by 5 bases, with 16 bases between. This CDR3 contains 14 residues. CDR3 bases: TGCAGTGCTAGTCTAGCAGTGTTTCGGGAGACCCAGTACTTC. Its protein is CSASLAVFRETQYF.

The genes are TRBV12-3 or TRBV12-4 and TRBJ2-3; 7 bases map to TRBD2. The CDR3 loop spans 15 amino acids. V lost 6 bases to trimming and J lost 5 bases; unmatched junction nucleotides: 11. The CDR3 loop is CASRTSEGAGDTQYF. CDR3 DNA sequence: TGTGCCAGCAGAACTAGCGAAGGGGCTGGAGATACGCAGTATTTT.

This chain joins TRBV5-1 and TRBJ1-6, with D maybe TRBD1 (6 bases). Trimming took off 0 bases at V and 8 bases at J, with 12 bases between the two ends. The CDR3 extends over 15 amino acids. The germline V gene encodes CDR1 SGHRS and CDR2 YFSETQ. The CDR3 reads CASSLAPAGDSPLHF. Written as DNA, the CDR3 is TGCGCCAGCAGCTTGGCCCCGGCAGGGGATTCACCCCTCCACTTT.

The V call is TRBV6-1, the J call TRBJ1-3, with D tentatively TRBD1 (6 bases). Germline loops: CDR1 MNHNS, CDR2 SASEGT. Deletions cut 7 bases from V and 4 bases from J, with 14 bases between. The CDR3 sequence is 14 residues long. The CDR3 is CASTGGRWGNTIYF. The CDR3 DNA reads TGTGCCAGCACGGGGGGGCGGTGGGGAAACACCATATATTTT.

This clonotype was seen more than once but under ten times. This chain uses TRBV21-1 with TRBJ1-1; TRBD1, the table's D call, was not compared with the DNA. TRBV21-1 is assigned pseudogene status. CDR3 length: 14 residues. CDR3 DNA: TGTGCCAGCACTCGGGGGCTTTGTGACACTGAAGCTTTCTTT. Translation gives CASTRGLCDTEAFF.

The rearrangement joins TRBV7-2 to TRBJ1-4; D is possibly TRBD1 (5 bases). CDR3 length: 17 residues. V lost 5 bases and J 10 bases, leaving 26 bases between the germline ends. Germline CDR1 reads SGHTA; CDR2 reads FQGNSA. This CDR3 reads CASSPDLDGTRRGKLFF. In nucleotides, the CDR3 is TGTGCCAGCAGCCCGGACCTGGACGGGACTAGGAGAGGAAAACTGTTTTTT.